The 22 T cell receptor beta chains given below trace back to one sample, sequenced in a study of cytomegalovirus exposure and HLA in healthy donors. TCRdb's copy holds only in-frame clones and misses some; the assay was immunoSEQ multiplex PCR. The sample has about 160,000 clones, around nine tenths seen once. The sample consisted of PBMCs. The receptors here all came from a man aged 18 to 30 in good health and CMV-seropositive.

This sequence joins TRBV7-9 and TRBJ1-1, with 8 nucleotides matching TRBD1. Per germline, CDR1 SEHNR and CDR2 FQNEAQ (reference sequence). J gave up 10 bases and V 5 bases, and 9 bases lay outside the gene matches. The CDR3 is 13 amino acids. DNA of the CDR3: TGTGCCAGCAGCCCCGGACAGGGAGAGGGAGCTTTCTTT. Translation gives CASSPGQGEGAFF.

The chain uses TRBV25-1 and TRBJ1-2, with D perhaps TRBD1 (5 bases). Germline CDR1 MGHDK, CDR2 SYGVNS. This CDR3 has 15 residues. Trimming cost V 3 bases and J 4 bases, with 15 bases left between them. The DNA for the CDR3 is TGTGCCAGCAGTGACCCAAAGACAGATACCTATGGCTACACCTTC. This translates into CASSDPKTDTYGYTF.

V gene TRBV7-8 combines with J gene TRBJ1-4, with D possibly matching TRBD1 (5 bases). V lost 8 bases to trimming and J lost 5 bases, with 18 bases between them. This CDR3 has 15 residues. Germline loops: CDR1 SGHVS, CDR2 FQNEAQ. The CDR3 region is CASGATNEPNEKLFF. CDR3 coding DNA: TGTGCCAGCGGGGCCACCAACGAACCAAATGAAAAACTGTTTTTT. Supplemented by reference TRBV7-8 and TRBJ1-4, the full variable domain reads GAGVSQSPRYKVAKRGQDVALRCDPISGHVSLFWYQQALGQGPEFLTYFQNEAQLDKSGLPSDRFFAERPEGSVSTLKIQRTQQEDSAVYLCASGATNEPNEKLFFGSGTQLSVL.

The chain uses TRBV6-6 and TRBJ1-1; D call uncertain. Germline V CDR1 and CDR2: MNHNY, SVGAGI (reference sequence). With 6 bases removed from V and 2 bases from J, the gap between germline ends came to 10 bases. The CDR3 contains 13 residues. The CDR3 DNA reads TGTGCCAGCAGATGGACTGACAACACTGAAGCTTTCTTT. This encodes CASRWTDNTEAFF.

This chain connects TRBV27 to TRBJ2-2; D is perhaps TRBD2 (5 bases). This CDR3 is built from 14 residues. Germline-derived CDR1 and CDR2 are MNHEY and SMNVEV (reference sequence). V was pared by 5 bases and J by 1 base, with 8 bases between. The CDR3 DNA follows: TGTGCCAGCAGTATAGCGAGGAACACCGGGGAGCTGTTTTTT. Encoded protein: CASSIARNTGELFF.

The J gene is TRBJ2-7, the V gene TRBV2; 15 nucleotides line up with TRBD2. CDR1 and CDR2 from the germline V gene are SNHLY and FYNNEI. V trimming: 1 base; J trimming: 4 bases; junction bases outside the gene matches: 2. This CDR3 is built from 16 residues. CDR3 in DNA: TGTGCCAGCAGTGAAGGGGGGACTAGCGGGAGGTACGAGCAGTACTTC. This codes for CASSEGGTSGRYEQYF. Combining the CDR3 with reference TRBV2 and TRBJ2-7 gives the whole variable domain EPEVTQTPSHQVTQMGQEVILRCVPISNHLYFYWYRQILGQKVEFLVSFYNNEISEKSEIFDDQFSVERPDGSNFTLKIRSTKLEDSAMYFCASSEGGTSGRYEQYFGPGTRLTVT.

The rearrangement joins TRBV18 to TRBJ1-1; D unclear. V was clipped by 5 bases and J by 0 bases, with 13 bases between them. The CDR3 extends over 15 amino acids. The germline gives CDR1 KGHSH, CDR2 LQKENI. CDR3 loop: CASSALETMNTEAFF. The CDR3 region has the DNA TGTGCCAGCTCAGCACTCGAAACTATGAACACTGAAGCTTTCTTT.

CDR3 DNA sequence: TGTGCCAGCAGTTTCGGGCAGGGGATTCCGGGCTACACCTTC. It is translated as CASSFGQGIPGYTF. This sequence joins TRBV28 and TRBJ1-2; maybe TRBD1 (6 bases). The CDR3 length is 14 residues. Germline CDR1 and CDR2: MDHEN and SYDVKM. V lost 3 bases to trimming and J lost 8 bases, with 16 bases between them.

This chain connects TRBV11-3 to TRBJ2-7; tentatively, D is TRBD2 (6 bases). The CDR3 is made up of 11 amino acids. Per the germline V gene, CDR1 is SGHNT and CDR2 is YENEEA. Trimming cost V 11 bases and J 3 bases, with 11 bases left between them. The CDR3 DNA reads TGTGCCTCCGGGACTGACTACGAGCAGTACTTC. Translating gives CASGTDYEQYF.

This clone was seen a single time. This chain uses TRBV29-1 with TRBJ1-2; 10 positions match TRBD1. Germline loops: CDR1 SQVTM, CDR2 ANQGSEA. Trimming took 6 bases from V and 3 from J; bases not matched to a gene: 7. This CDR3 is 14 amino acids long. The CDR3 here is CSVGSGTGDYGYTF. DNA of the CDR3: TGCAGCGTAGGATCCGGGACAGGGGACTATGGCTACACCTTC.

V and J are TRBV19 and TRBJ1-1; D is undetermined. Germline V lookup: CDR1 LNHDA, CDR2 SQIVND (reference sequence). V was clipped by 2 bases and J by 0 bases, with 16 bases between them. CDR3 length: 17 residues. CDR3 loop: CASSIPGITRLNTEAFF. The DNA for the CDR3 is TGTGCCAGTAGTATACCCGGGATCACAAGATTGAACACTGAAGCTTTCTTT.

CDR3 coding DNA: TGCGCCAGCAGCTTGAAGACAGGGAGGACTGGACTTGAGCAGTACTTC. It translates to CASSLKTGRTGLEQYF. J is TRBJ2-7 and V is TRBV5-1, with D maybe TRBD1 (7 bases). Looked up from germline, CDR1 is SGHRS and CDR2 is YFSETQ. V lost 1 base and J lost 7, with 21 bases in between. The CDR3 sequence is 16 residues long.

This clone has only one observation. For the CDR3, the DNA is TGTGCCAGCCAACACGGGTACAATGAGCAGTTCTTC. Protein product: CASQHGYNEQFF. The V call is TRBV6-5, the J call TRBJ2-1; the D is unclear. Germline V gene lookup returns CDR1 MNHEY and CDR2 SVGAGI. The CDR3 is 12 residues long. The ends were cut back, 8 bases at V and 4 bases at J, with 9 bases in the middle.

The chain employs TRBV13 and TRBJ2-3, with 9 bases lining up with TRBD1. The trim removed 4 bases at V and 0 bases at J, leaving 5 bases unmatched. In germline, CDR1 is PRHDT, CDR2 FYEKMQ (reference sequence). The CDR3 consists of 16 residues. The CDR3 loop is CASSSDRGASTDTQYF. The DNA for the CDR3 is TGTGCCAGCAGCTCGGACAGGGGTGCAAGCACAGATACGCAGTATTTT.

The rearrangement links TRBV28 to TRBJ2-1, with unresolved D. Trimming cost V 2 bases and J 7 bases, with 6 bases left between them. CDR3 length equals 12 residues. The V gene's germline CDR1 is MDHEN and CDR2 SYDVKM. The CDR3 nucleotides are TGTGCCAGCAGTTTACAGTGGAATGAGCAGTTCTTC. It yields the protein CASSLQWNEQFF.

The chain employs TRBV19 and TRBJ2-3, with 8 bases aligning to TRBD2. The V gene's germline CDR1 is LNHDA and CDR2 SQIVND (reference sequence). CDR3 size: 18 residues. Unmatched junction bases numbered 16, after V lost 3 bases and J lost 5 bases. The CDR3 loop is CASSMYRSGRALGDTQYF. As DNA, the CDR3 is TGTGCCAGTAGTATGTATCGGTCCGGGAGGGCCCTCGGAGATACGCAGTATTTT.

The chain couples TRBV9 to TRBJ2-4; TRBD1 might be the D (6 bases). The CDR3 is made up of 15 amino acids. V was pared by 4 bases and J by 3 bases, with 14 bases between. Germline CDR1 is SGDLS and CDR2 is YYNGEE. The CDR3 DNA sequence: TGTGCCAGCAGCCCACAGGGATTGGGCAAAAACATTCAGTACTTC. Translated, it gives CASSPQGLGKNIQYF.

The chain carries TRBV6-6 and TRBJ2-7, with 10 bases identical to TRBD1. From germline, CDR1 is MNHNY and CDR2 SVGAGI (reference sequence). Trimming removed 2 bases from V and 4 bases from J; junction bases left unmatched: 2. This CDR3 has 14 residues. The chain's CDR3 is CASSYRDRGYEQYF. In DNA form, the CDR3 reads TGTGCCAGCAGTTACCGGGACAGGGGTTACGAGCAGTACTTC.

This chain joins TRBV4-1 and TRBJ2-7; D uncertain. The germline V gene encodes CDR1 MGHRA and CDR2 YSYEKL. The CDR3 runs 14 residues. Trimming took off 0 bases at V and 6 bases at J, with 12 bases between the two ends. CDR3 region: CASSQDLEPGEQYF. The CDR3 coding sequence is TGCGCCAGCAGCCAAGATCTGGAACCAGGCGAGCAGTACTTC.

CDR3: CASTPSPDFPELFF. CDR3 nucleotide sequence: TGTGCCAGCACCCCTTCGCCAGACTTCCCCGAGCTGTTTTTT. The rearrangement links TRBV6-1 to TRBJ2-2; D uncertain. Trimming pared 7 bases from V and 11 bases from J, leaving 20 bases between. CDR1 and CDR2 (germline): MNHNS, SASEGT. The CDR3 sequence is 14 residues long.

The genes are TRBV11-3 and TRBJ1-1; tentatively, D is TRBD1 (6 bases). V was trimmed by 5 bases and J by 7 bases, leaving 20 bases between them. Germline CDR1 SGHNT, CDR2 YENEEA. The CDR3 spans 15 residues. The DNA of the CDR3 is TGTGCCAGCAGCCAAAGGCAGGGGCTCGGCTTTGAAGCTTTCTTT. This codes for CASSQRQGLGFEAFF.

The CDR3 DNA reads TGTGCCAGCAGCCCCCTAGTGAACACTGAAGCTTTCTTT. Translating it yields CASSPLVNTEAFF. This chain links TRBV7-9 with TRBJ1-1; no definite D call. V lost 5 bases and J lost 0, with 7 bases in between. Germline V lookup: CDR1 SEHNR, CDR2 FQNEAQ (reference sequence). The CDR3 extends over 13 amino acids.